The 11 T cell receptor beta chains presented below share a single source sample, sequenced in a study of STAT3 mutations in large granular lymphocyte leukemia (dated by TCRdb to between 2017 and 2020). No antigen has been assigned to these receptors. Summary of the overall study and its limitations: All T-LGLL patients had at least one immunodominant TCRbeta clonotype, and roughly half had multiple immunodominant subclonotypes.

The library relied on the immunoSEQ multiplex PCR assay. The table was pulled from immuneACCESS by TCRdb, which kept in-frame rearrangements only. Such tables lose some clones; where checked, under half of the loss comes from unresolved V genes, and the rest has no known cause. This sample has 4,000 to 5,500 clones in its table, and around 53% of those were observed once. In total, the top ten clones hold roughly 65% of the sample. Sequencing was done on a sample of peripheral blood mononuclear cells. The receptors derive from a male patient in his forties or fifties with T-cell large granular lymphocyte leukemia. Some clones in this sample may be carry-over from other donors' samples. The age is the age at diagnosis.

The rearrangement joins TRBV30 to TRBJ2-5; no definite D call. Germline lookup yields CDR1 GTSNPN and CDR2 SVGIG (reference sequence). The CDR3 totals 13 residues. The V gene lost 3 bases and the J gene lost 2 bases, with 10 bases spanning the gap. CDR3 coding DNA: TGTGCCTGGAGCGTAGAGCTTCAAGAGACCCAGTACTTC. It encodes CAWSVELQETQYF.

In its sample, this clone ranks as large. The chain couples TRBV28 to TRBJ2-2; tentative D call: TRBD2 (6 bases). Trimming shortened V by 3 bases and J by 5 bases, and 7 bases separated the two germline ends. Germline-derived CDR1 and CDR2 are MDHEN and SYDVKM. The CDR3 totals 13 residues. CDR3 region: CASSFRGTGELFF. The DNA of the CDR3 is TGTGCCAGCAGTTTTCGGGGGACCGGGGAGCTGTTTTTT.

The chain combines TRBV27 with TRBJ2-7, with D possibly being TRBD1 or TRBD2 (5 bases each). This CDR3 comprises 14 residues. V lost 6 bases to trimming and J lost 0 bases, with 12 bases between them. Germline CDR1 and CDR2: MNHEY and SMNVEV (reference sequence). The CDR3 DNA is TGTGCCAGCAGAGGGACGGAGAGCTCCTACGAGCAGTACTTC. Amino acid sequence: CASRGTESSYEQYF.

This clone was detected only a few times. The gene calls are TRBV7-3 and TRBJ2-2; D possibly corresponds to TRBD2 (6 bases). The CDR3 spans 13 residues. CDR1 is SGHTA, CDR2 FQGTGA, per germline. The V gene lost 5 bases and the J gene lost 6 bases, with 10 bases spanning the gap. The CDR3 coding sequence is TGTGCCAGCAGCGCCTGGGGGGCCGGGGAGCTGTTTTTT. Amino acids: CASSAWGAGELFF.

The V and J genes are TRBV5-1 and TRBJ2-7; weak D call: TRBD2 (5 bases). V was shortened by 3 bases and J by 2 bases, with 9 bases between the two germline ends. Looked up from germline, CDR1 is SGHRS and CDR2 is YFSETQ. This CDR3 is built from 13 residues. The CDR3 loop is CASSSGRAYEQYF. The CDR3 nucleotides read TGCGCCAGCAGCTCGGGGAGAGCCTACGAGCAGTACTTC.

The chain has TRBV18 and TRBJ2-7; tentative D call: TRBD1 (6 bases). The CDR3 runs 15 residues. The germline V gene has CDR1 KGHSH and CDR2 LQKENI. The V and J ends lost 5 bases and 6 bases respectively, with 20 bases between them. In DNA form, the CDR3 reads TGTGCCAGCTCAGCTCAGCAGGGGTCCTTGGGCGAGCAGTACTTC. Its protein is CASSAQQGSLGEQYF.

The V call is TRBV5-4, the J call TRBJ2-7, with D possibly matching TRBD1 (5 bases). The CDR3 is made up of 14 amino acids. V was trimmed by 0 bases and J by 0 bases, leaving 7 bases between them. Germline CDR1 reads SGHNT; CDR2 reads YYREEE (reference sequence). This CDR3 is CASSLEGVSYEQYF. Written as DNA, the CDR3 is TGTGCCAGCAGCTTGGAAGGGGTCTCCTACGAGCAGTACTTC.

The genes are TRBV30 and TRBJ1-4, with a tentative D call TRBD1 (5 bases). The CDR3 sequence is 15 residues long. Deletions cut 5 bases from V and 2 bases from J, with 15 bases between. Germline CDR1 is GTSNPN and CDR2 is SVGIG (reference sequence). The CDR3 DNA sequence: TGTGCCTGGGCCCAGGGTAGGAGGACTAATGAAAAACTGTTTTTT. Its protein is CAWAQGRRTNEKLFF.

This chain links TRBV29-1 with TRBJ1-1; possibly TRBD1 for D (5 bases). This CDR3 is built from 14 residues. Germline V lookup: CDR1 SQVTM, CDR2 ANQGSEA. Trimming left V 1 base short and J 7 bases short, with 16 bases between. CDR3 nucleotides: TGCAGCGTTGAAGGGAGGGGAAAAGTTAGTGAAGCTTTCTTT. It translates to CSVEGRGKVSEAFF.

There are a few counts of this clone. V usage is TRBV25-1 and J usage is TRBJ1-5; D is unresolved. CDR1 and CDR2 from the germline V gene are MGHDK and SYGVNS. The CDR3 has 14 residues. With 0 bases removed from V and 4 bases from J, the gap between germline ends came to 7 bases. The CDR3 is CASSEYGINQPQHF. In nucleotides, the CDR3 is TGTGCCAGCAGTGAATACGGCATAAATCAGCCCCAGCATTTT.

As DNA, the CDR3 is TGCAGTGCCGTAAGGGACACTGAAGCTTTCTTT. It is translated as CSAVRDTEAFF. J is TRBJ1-1 and V is TRBV20-1, with D unclear. Germline CDR1 DFQATT, CDR2 SNEGSKA (reference sequence). The CDR3 length is 11 residues. Trimming left V 6 bases short and J 3 bases short, with 8 bases between.